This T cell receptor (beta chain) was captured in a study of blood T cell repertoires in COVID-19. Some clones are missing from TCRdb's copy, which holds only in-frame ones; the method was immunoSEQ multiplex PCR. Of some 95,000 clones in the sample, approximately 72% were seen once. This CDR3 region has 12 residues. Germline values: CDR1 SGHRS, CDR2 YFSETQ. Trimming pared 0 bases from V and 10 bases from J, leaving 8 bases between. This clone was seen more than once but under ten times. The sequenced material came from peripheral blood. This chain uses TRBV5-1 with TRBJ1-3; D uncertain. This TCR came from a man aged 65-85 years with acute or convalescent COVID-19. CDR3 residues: CASSLDPNTIYF. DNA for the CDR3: TGCGCCAGCAGCTTGGATCCCAATACCATATATTTT.